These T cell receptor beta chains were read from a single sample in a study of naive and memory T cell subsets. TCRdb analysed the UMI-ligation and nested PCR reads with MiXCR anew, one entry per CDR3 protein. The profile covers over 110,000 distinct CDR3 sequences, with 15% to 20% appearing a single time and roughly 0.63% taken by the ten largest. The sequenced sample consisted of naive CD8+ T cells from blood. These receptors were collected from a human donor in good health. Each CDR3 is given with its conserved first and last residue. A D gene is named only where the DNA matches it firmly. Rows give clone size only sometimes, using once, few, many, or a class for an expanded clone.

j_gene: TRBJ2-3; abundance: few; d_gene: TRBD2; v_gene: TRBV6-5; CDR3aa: CASSYGGAGGSTDTQYF; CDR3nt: TGTGCCAGCAGTTACGGGGGGGCGGGAGGCAGCACAGATACGCAGTATTTT
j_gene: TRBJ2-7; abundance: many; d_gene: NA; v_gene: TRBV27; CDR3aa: CASSPPEGYEQYF; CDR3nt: TGTGCCAGCAGTCCCCCCGAGGGGTACGAGCAGTACTTC
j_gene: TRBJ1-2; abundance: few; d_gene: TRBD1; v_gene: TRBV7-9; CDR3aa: CASSLASGTGLKDNYGYTF; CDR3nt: TGTGCCAGCAGCTTAGCATCTGGGACAGGGTTGAAAGATAACTATGGCTACACCTTC
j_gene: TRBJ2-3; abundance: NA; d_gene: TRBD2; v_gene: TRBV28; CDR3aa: CASSLWRENEDTQYF; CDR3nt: TGTGCCAGCAGTTTATGGCGGGAGAACGAAGATACGCAGTATTTT
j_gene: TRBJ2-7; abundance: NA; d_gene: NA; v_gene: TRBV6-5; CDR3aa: CASSYRVGSYEQYF; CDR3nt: TGTGCCAGCAGTTACAGAGTGGGCTCCTACGAGCAGTACTTC
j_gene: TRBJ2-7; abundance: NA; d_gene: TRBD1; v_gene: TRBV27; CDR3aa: CASSLTGVEEQYF; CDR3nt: TGTGCCAGCAGTTTAACAGGGGTTGAAGAGCAGTACTTC
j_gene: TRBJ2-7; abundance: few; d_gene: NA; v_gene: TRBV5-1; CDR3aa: CASSPEAQAGYEQYF; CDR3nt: TGCGCCAGCAGCCCGGAGGCCCAAGCGGGCTACGAGCAGTACTTC
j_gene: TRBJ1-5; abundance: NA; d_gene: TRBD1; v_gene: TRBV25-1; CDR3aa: CASSAGTGNQPQHF; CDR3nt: TGTGCCAGCAGTGCCGGGACAGGGAATCAGCCCCAGCATTTT
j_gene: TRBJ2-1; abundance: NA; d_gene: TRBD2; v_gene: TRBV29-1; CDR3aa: CSVEGDTSGRSNEQFF; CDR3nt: TGCAGCGTTGAAGGGGATACTAGCGGGAGGAGTAATGAGCAGTTCTTC
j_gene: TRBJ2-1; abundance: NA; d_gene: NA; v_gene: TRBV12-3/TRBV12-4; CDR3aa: CASSPLTHILSNEQFF; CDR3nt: TGTGCCAGCAGTCCCCTGACACATATCCTTAGCAATGAGCAGTTCTTC
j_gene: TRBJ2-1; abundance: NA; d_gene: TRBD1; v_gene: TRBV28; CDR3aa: CASSPGQGPNEQFF; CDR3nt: TGTGCCAGCAGCCCGGGACAGGGGCCCAATGAGCAGTTCTTC
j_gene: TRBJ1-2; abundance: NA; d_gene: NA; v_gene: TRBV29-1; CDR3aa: CSAEGQRDYGYTF; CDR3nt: TGCAGCGCGGAGGGCCAGAGGGACTATGGCTACACCTTC
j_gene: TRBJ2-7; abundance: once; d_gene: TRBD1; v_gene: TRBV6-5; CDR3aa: CASRSGTGDAYEQYF; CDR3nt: TGTGCCAGCAGGTCCGGGACAGGGGACGCCTACGAGCAGTACTTC
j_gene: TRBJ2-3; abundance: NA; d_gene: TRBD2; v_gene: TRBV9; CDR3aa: CASSVAGRPLTDTQYF; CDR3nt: TGTGCCAGCAGCGTAGCCGGGAGGCCCCTCACAGATACGCAGTATTTT
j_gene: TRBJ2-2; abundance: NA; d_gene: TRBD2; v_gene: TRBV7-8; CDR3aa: CAFPPRGANTGELFF; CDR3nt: TGTGCCTTCCCTCCCCGGGGGGCGAACACCGGGGAGCTGTTTTTT
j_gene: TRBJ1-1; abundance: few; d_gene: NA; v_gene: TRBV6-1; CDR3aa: CASSEPPLNTEAFF; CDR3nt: TGTGCCAGCAGTGAACCTCCCCTGAACACTGAAGCTTTCTTT
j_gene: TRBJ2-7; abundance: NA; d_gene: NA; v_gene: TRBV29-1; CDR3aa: CSVVLGSYEQYF; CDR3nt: TGCAGCGTTGTCCTGGGCTCCTACGAGCAGTACTTC
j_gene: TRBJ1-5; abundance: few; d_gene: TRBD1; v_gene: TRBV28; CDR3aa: CASSEAGGGNQPQHF; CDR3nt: TGTGCCAGCAGTGAAGCAGGGGGAGGCAATCAGCCCCAGCATTTT
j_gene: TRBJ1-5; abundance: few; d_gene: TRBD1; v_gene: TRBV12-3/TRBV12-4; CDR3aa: CASSGTGEYSNQPQHF; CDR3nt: TGTGCCAGCTCAGGGACAGGAGAATATAGCAATCAGCCCCAGCATTTT
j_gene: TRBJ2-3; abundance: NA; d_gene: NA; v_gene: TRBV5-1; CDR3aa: CASSRQETRTDTQYF; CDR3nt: TGCGCCAGCAGCCGACAGGAAACCCGCACAGATACGCAGTATTTT
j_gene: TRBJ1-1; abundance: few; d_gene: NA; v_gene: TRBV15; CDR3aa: CATSSGVANTEAFF; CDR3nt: TGTGCCACCAGCAGCGGCGTGGCTAACACTGAAGCTTTCTTT
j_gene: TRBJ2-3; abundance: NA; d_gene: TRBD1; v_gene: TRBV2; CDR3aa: CAGLDRRPPDTQYF; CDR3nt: TGTGCCGGACTGGACAGGCGACCCCCGGATACGCAGTATTTT
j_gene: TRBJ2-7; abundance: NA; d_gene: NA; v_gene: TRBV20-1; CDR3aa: CSARGGSYEQYF; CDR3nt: TGCAGTGCCAGGGGGGGGTCCTACGAGCAGTACTTC
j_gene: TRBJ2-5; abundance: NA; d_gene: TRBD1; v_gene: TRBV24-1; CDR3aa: CATSDSGGRGETQYF; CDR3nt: TGTGCCACCAGTGATTCAGGGGGCCGGGGAGAGACCCAGTACTTC
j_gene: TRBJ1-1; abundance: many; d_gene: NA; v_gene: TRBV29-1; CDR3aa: CSVGTNTEAFF; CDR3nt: TGCAGCGTTGGTACGAACACTGAAGCTTTCTTT
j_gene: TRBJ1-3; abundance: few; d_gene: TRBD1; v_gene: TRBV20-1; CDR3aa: CSASPKDRAFSGNTIYF; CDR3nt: TGCAGTGCTAGTCCTAAGGACAGGGCGTTCTCTGGAAACACCATATATTTT
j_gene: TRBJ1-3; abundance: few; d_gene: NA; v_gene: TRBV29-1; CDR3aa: CSVEVGSGNTIYF; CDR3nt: TGCAGCGTTGAAGTGGGTTCTGGAAACACCATATATTTT
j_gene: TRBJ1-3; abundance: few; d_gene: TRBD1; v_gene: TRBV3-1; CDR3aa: CASSHYPTGAGNTIYF; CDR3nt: TGTGCCAGCAGCCATTACCCGACAGGGGCCGGAAACACCATATATTTT
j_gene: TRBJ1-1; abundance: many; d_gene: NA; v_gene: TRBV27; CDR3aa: CASSLYGTEAFF; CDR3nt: TGTGCCAGCAGTTTGTACGGCACTGAAGCTTTCTTT
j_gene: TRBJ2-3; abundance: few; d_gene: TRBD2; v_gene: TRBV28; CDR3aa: CASSRTGLSTDTQYF; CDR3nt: TGTGCCAGCAGTAGGACGGGACTAAGCACAGATACGCAGTATTTT
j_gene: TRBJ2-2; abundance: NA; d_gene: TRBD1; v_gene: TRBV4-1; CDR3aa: CASSKTGGTGELFF; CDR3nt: TGCGCCAGCAGCAAGACAGGGGGTACCGGGGAGCTGTTTTTT